A single sample gave rise to the 27 T cell receptor beta chains below, sequenced in a study of blood T cells in healthy people across ages. Together with a sample-barcoded 5' primer, a J-beta primer mix was included in a second PCR lasting roughly 6 to 12 cycles. TCRdb independently ran MiXCR on the 5' RACE reads; one entry per CDR3 protein. The sample consists of hundreds of thousands of distinct CDR3 sequences, roughly a quarter of them appearing once. Sequences were obtained from blood. Source of these receptors: a woman in her 70s in good health.

This clonotype has more than one count but fewer than ten. J is TRBJ2-5 and V is TRBV28; 7 nucleotides match TRBD1. CDR1 and CDR2 (germline): MDHEN, SYDVKM. Germline trimming cut 3 bases from V and 4 bases from J; bases unmatched to any gene: 5. The CDR3 has 14 residues. CDR3 amino acids: CASSFTGVPETQYF. The DNA of the CDR3 is TGTGCCAGCAGTTTTACAGGGGTCCCAGAGACCCAGTACTTC.

J is TRBJ2-7 and V is TRBV7-2; D perhaps matches TRBD1 (7 bases). Trimming removed 5 bases from V and 7 bases from J, with 15 bases in between. CDR3 length: 13 residues. Germline V gene sequence: CDR1 SGHTA, CDR2 FQGNSA. For the CDR3, the DNA is TGTGCCAGCAGCGGAAAGGGGGCGGGGGAGCAGTACTTC. It is translated as CASSGKGAGEQYF.

The CDR3 bases are TGCAGCGCTGGGACTAGCGGGAGCGCGAATACGCAGTATTTT. This codes for CSAGTSGSANTQYF. This chain uses TRBV29-1 with TRBJ2-3; TRBD2 matches at 14 bases. The CDR3 extends over 14 amino acids. Germline V lookup: CDR1 SQVTM, CDR2 ANQGSEA. With V trimmed by 7 bases and J by 7 bases, 7 bases remained unmatched.

As to this clonotype: A junction boundary mismatches the germline segment, possibly from a read error. V and J are TRBV20-1 and TRBJ1-5, with 7 bases lining up with TRBD1. This CDR3 contains 15 residues. Germline V gene lookup returns CDR1 DFQATT and CDR2 SNEGSKA (reference sequence). The CDR3 sequence is CSARDRVQSNQPQHF. The CDR3 DNA reads as TGCAGTGCGAGAGACAGGGTTCAGAGCAATCAGCCCCAGCATTTT.

This clonotype was detected many times. The gene calls are TRBV10-2 and TRBJ1-2; TRBD1 aligns across 7 bases. Looked up from germline, CDR1 is WSHSY and CDR2 is SAAADI. V lost 11 bases to trimming and J lost 8 bases; unmatched junction nucleotides: 14. The CDR3 is 13 amino acids. The CDR3 nucleotides read TGCGCCGGTAGACAGGGAGGATCTAGCGGCTACACCTTC. Amino acids: CAGRQGGSSGYTF.

The CDR3 DNA follows: TGTGCCAGCAGTGTAGGGGATGGGTTCAATCAGCCCCAGCATTTT. Its translation is CASSVGDGFNQPQHF. The J gene is TRBJ1-5, the V gene TRBV6-1, with a possible D match to TRBD1 (5 bases). This CDR3 comprises 15 residues. Germline assignment: CDR1 MNHNS and CDR2 SASEGT. Between the trimmed V and J ends, which lost 4 bases and 3 bases, there was a span of 13 bases.

This clonotype occurred a few times. An end of the junction differs from the germline gene, which may be a read error. The CDR3 DNA sequence: TGTGCCGGCAGGCCTAGCGAAGAGACCCAGTACTTC. This sequence encodes CAGRPSEETQYF. The chain combines TRBV12-3 or TRBV12-4 with TRBJ2-5, with a possible D match to TRBD2 (6 bases). There are 12 residues in the CDR3.

This clonotype was seen only a few times. V is TRBV18 and J is TRBJ1-1; D call uncertain. Germline values: CDR1 KGHSH, CDR2 LQKENI. This CDR3 spans 17 amino acids. Between the trimmed V and J ends, which lost 0 bases and 1 base, there was a span of 15 bases. Here the CDR3 DNA reads TGTGCCAGCTCACCACCGATCGACATACGGGAGAACACTGAAGCTTTCTTT. Its translation is CASSPPIDIRENTEAFF.

This clonotype was counted between two and nine times. This chain uses TRBV6-2 or TRBV6-3 with TRBJ2-4, with a possible D match to TRBD1 (5 bases). CDR1 and CDR2 (germline): MNHEY, SVGEGT. V was cut by 6 bases and J by 14 bases, with 14 bases left in between. The CDR3 runs 11 residues. CDR3 sequence reads: CASSDSTEEYF. The CDR3 coding sequence is TGTGCCAGCAGCGACAGCACAGAGGAGTACTTC.

This chain's CDR3 is CSGLGQGGFTQYF. CDR3 DNA sequence: TGCAGCGGCCTGGGACAGGGGGGGTTTACGCAGTATTTT. The chain combines TRBV29-1 with TRBJ2-3, with TRBD1 matching over 11 bases. This CDR3 comprises 13 residues. The V segment lost 7 bases and the J segment 8 bases; nucleotides outside the gene matches: 8. Germline-derived CDR1 and CDR2 are SQVTM and ANQGSEA.

Notes on this clonotype: Germline is not matched at one junction end, which may reflect a read error. V usage is TRBV4-3 and J usage is TRBJ1-1; TRBD1 might be the D (5 bases). The CDR3 loop spans 15 amino acids. The germline CDR1 and CDR2 sequences are LGHNA and YSLEER. CDR3: CASSYGRDVNTEAFF. In nucleotides, the CDR3 is TGCGCCAGCAGCTACGGGAGGGACGTGAATACTGAAGCTTTCTTT.

Written as DNA, the CDR3 is TGTGCCAGCAGTCCCCCGGGGGGGACTAGCGGGTCGGATACGCAGTATTTT. It codes for CASSPPGGTSGSDTQYF. The chain uses TRBV25-1 and TRBJ2-3, with 12 positions matching TRBD2. CDR3 length: 17 amino acids. Germline V lookup: CDR1 MGHDK, CDR2 SYGVNS. V was clipped by 5 bases and J by 6 bases; unmatched bases: 12.

This clonotype was seen more than once but under ten times. The genes are TRBV10-3 and TRBJ2-5; no clear D gene. This CDR3 region has 14 residues. CDR1 is ENHRY, CDR2 SYGVKD, per germline. V lost 0 bases and J lost 4, with 9 bases in between. CDR3 sequence reads: CAISESLGRETQYF. CDR3 bases: TGTGCCATCAGTGAGTCGCTGGGCAGAGAGACCCAGTACTTC.

This clonotype was counted between two and nine times. The chain is built from TRBV7-2 and TRBJ2-3; D not resolved. The germline V gene encodes CDR1 SGHTA and CDR2 FQGNSA. The CDR3 contains 13 residues. V was trimmed by 1 base and J by 3 bases, leaving 5 bases between them. CDR3 amino acids: CASSLGQTDTQYF. The CDR3 DNA reads TGTGCCAGCAGCTTAGGGCAGACAGATACGCAGTATTTT.

This chain links TRBV6-2 or TRBV6-3 with TRBJ1-2; D is possibly TRBD1 (5 bases). This CDR3 comprises 15 residues. In germline, CDR1 is MNHEY, CDR2 SVGEGT. Deletions cut 5 bases from V and 0 bases from J, with 13 bases between. The CDR3 nucleotides are TGTGCCAGCAGTCCCCGGACGGGACCTAACTATGGCTACACCTTC. Its protein product is CASSPRTGPNYGYTF.

This clonotype was seen at least ten times. A junction end diverges from the germline sequence, so it may reflect a read error. The chain recombines TRBV12-3 or TRBV12-4 with TRBJ1-5, with 9 positions matching TRBD1. The CDR3 runs to 15 residues. This CDR3 is CASSQTGGRNQPQHF. The CDR3 region has the DNA TGTGCCAGCAGTCAAACAGGGGGCCGCAACCAGCCCCAGCATTTT.

In this sample, this clonotype turned up a few times. The gene calls are TRBV7-2 and TRBJ2-1; 10 bases match TRBD2. This CDR3 is built from 16 residues. The V gene's germline CDR1 is SGHTA and CDR2 FQGNSA. V lost 1 base to trimming and J lost 6 bases; unmatched junction nucleotides: 6. For the CDR3, the DNA is TGTGCCAGCAGCTTAGAGGGGGGACTAGCGATCAATGAGCAGTTCTTC. It specifies CASSLEGGLAINEQFF. The variable domain in full, with the rest retrieved from reference TRBV7-2 and TRBJ2-1, is GAGVSQSPSNKVTEKGKDVELRCDPISGHTALYWYRQSLGQGLEFLIYFQGNSAPDKSGLPSDRFSAERTGGSVSTLTIQRTQQEDSAVYLCASSLEGGLAINEQFFGPGTRLTVL.

The table lists this clonotype with a few counts. The chain uses TRBV7-2 and TRBJ1-3, with D uncertain. The germline CDR1 and CDR2 sequences are SGHTA and FQGNSA. Trimming shortened V by 4 bases and J by 8 bases, and 15 bases separated the two germline ends. CDR3 length equals 14 residues. The CDR3 sequence: CASSSGLRSDTIYF. Here the CDR3 DNA reads TGTGCCAGCAGCTCGGGTTTGAGGTCCGACACCATATATTTT.

This chain connects TRBV5-1 to TRBJ2-3, with D unclear. The germline V gene has CDR1 SGHRS and CDR2 YFSETQ. The CDR3 totals 15 residues. Deletions cut 2 bases from V and 0 bases from J, with 10 bases between. The CDR3 DNA follows: TGCGCCAGCAGCTTAGGCCGCCTCAGCACAGATACGCAGTATTTT. This encodes CASSLGRLSTDTQYF.

There are a few counts of this clonotype. The V call is TRBV15, the J call TRBJ2-5, with TRBD2 identical over 10 bases. The J call may be faulty, since TRBJ2-1 better matches the DNA end. The CDR3 length is 16 residues. The V gene's germline CDR1 is LNHNV and CDR2 YYDKDF (reference sequence). The CDR3 DNA reads TGTGCCACCAGCAGAGCGACTAGCGGGCCCTACAATGAGCAGTTCTTC. Its translation is CATSRATSGPYNEQFF.

This clonotype was counted a few times. The V call is TRBV5-1, the J call TRBJ2-3; no clear D gene. Looked up from germline, CDR1 is SGHRS and CDR2 is YFSETQ. CDR3 length: 13 amino acids. Trimming shortened V by 5 bases and J by 3 bases, and 10 bases separated the two germline ends. The CDR3 DNA is TGCGCCAGCAGGATCGAAGGAACAGATACGCAGTATTTT. This codes for CASRIEGTDTQYF. The full variable domain, completed using reference TRBV5-1 and TRBJ2-3, is KAGVTQTPRYLIKTRGQQVTLSCSPISGHRSVSWYQQTPGQGLQFLFEYFSETQRNKGNFPGRFSGRQFSNSRSEMNVSTLELGDSALYLCASRIEGTDTQYFGPGTRLTVL.

The CDR3 bases are TGCAGTGCTAGTGACTCAGCGGATACGCAGTATTTT. This sequence encodes CSASDSADTQYF. The chain carries TRBV20-1 and TRBJ2-3; the D is unclear. The V gene lost 3 bases and the J gene lost 6 bases, with 10 bases spanning the gap. Germline V gives CDR1 DFQATT, CDR2 SNEGSKA (reference sequence). This CDR3 region has 12 residues.

The V and J genes are TRBV10-3 and TRBJ2-5; possibly TRBD2 for D (6 bases). The J call may be mistaken, given a closer DNA end match to TRBJ2-7. Per germline, CDR1 ENHRY and CDR2 SYGVKD. The CDR3 covers 11 residues. The CDR3 bases are TGTGCCATCGGGCCGGGGGTCGAGCAGTACTTC. Its protein is CAIGPGVEQYF.

The V gene is TRBV20-1, the J gene TRBJ2-7; 7 positions match TRBD2. CDR1 and CDR2 (germline): DFQATT, SNEGSKA (reference sequence). Unmatched junction bases numbered 5, after V lost 0 bases and J lost 0 bases. This CDR3 has 15 residues. The CDR3 DNA reads as TGCAGTGCTAGAGATCGGGGCGGGGGCTCCTACGAGCAGTACTTC. Translation: CSARDRGGGSYEQYF.

V is TRBV6-1 and J is TRBJ2-7; 8 bases align to TRBD1. The CDR3 covers 13 residues. Germline CDR1 MNHNS, CDR2 SASEGT. The V gene end was trimmed by 6 bases and the J gene end by 5 bases; junction bases not matched to a gene: 6. The CDR3 here is CASRQTGVDEQYF. CDR3 sequence (DNA): TGTGCCAGCAGGCAGACAGGGGTAGACGAGCAGTACTTC.

This clonotype was counted only a few times. One end of the junction is discordant with germline, which a read error may explain. The gene calls are TRBV29-1 and TRBJ2-3; TRBD2 matches at 9 bases. Germline loops: CDR1 SQVTM, CDR2 ANQGSEA. The CDR3 runs 14 residues. Written as DNA, the CDR3 is TGCAGCCTTGACGGGCTAGCGGGATCAGATACGCAGTATTTT. Amino acids: CSLDGLAGSDTQYF.

The chain has TRBV7-2 and TRBJ2-3, with a possible D match to TRBD2 (6 bases). In germline, CDR1 is SGHTA, CDR2 FQGNSA. V lost 3 bases to trimming and J lost 13 bases, with 26 bases between them. The length of the CDR3 is 16 residues. CDR3: CASSFTSSPGTGFEYF. CDR3 sequence (DNA): TGTGCCAGCAGCTTCACTAGCTCGCCGGGGACTGGTTTCGAGTATTTT.